The 14 T cell receptor beta chains below come from one sample, sequenced in a study of blood T cells in healthy people across ages. The authors ran a second PCR of about 7 to 12 cycles using a sample-barcoded 5' primer and a J-beta primer mix. Via MiXCR, TCRdb re-called the 5' RACE reads, giving one row per CDR3 protein. The data contain some 1,000,000 distinct CDR3 sequences, around 27% of them singletons. These data are also associated with another study on T cells of mothers and their children.

Input material: blood. The receptor source for this set is a girl aged 2 to 9 in good health.

The chain has TRBV7-9 and TRBJ2-7; the D gene is possibly TRBD2 (6 bases). V was shortened by 5 bases and J by 5 bases, with 13 bases between the two germline ends. There are 13 residues in the CDR3. Germline V gene lookup returns CDR1 SEHNR and CDR2 FQNEAQ (reference sequence). CDR3 DNA sequence: TGTGCCAGCAGCGACGGAGGGGTGGACGAGCAGTACTTC. Translating gives CASSDGGVDEQYF.

The chain carries TRBV20-1 and TRBJ2-5; no definite D call. The V gene lost 1 base and the J gene lost 5 bases, with 11 bases spanning the gap. This CDR3 contains 13 residues. The germline V gene encodes CDR1 DFQATT and CDR2 SNEGSKA (reference sequence). The CDR3: CSARGQSGETQYF. The CDR3 DNA is TGCAGTGCTAGAGGGCAGTCCGGCGAGACCCAGTACTTC.

The chain couples TRBV24-1 to TRBJ2-1; D is perhaps TRBD2 (6 bases). The CDR3 has 14 residues. Trimming left V 3 bases short and J 9 bases short, with 14 bases between. Germline values: CDR1 KGHDR, CDR2 SFDVKD. The CDR3 protein is CATSDRGFRGEQFF. Written as DNA, the CDR3 is TGTGCCACCAGTGATCGGGGGTTCCGTGGTGAGCAGTTCTTC.

This clonotype was counted at least ten times. The chain employs TRBV20-1 and TRBJ2-5; TRBD2 agrees at 10 bases. CDR1 is DFQATT, CDR2 SNEGSKA, per germline (reference sequence). The CDR3 is 17 residues long. The junction had 17 bases not matched to a gene; V was cut back by 5 bases and J by 5 bases. CDR3 bases: TGCAGTGCTGCCCCCTTGTTCGGGGAGCGGGAGGGGGAGACCCAGTACTTC. Translated, it gives CSAAPLFGEREGETQYF.

V is TRBV19 and J is TRBJ2-1; TRBD2 aligns across 11 bases. The V segment lost 5 bases and the J segment 6 bases; nucleotides outside the gene matches: 6. This CDR3 is built from 15 residues. CDR1 LNHDA and CDR2 SQIVND come from the germline V gene (reference sequence). The DNA of the CDR3 is TGTGCCAGTAGTCTACTAGCGGGAGAAATCAATGAGCAGTTCTTC. Its translation is CASSLLAGEINEQFF.

The gene calls are TRBV9 and TRBJ2-7; 7 positions agree with TRBD1. With 1 base clipped from V and 6 bases from J, the junction kept 4 bases outside the gene matches. The germline V gene encodes CDR1 SGDLS and CDR2 YYNGEE. The CDR3 sequence is 13 residues long. Here the CDR3 reads CASSVQGVGEQYF. The DNA for the CDR3 is TGTGCCAGCAGCGTACAGGGGGTGGGCGAGCAGTACTTC.

The CDR3 bases are TGTGCCAGCAGTTTAACGGCCGTAACGGGAACGAAATCTGAAGCTTTCTTT. It is translated as CASSLTAVTGTKSEAFF. The chain links TRBV28 to TRBJ1-1; the D is unclear. Germline assignment: CDR1 MDHEN and CDR2 SYDVKM. This CDR3 has 17 residues. V was trimmed by 2 bases and J by 6 bases, leaving 22 bases between them.

This clonotype showed up just a few times. The chain employs TRBV7-9 and TRBJ2-7; tentative D call: TRBD2 (6 bases). This CDR3 is built from 14 residues. With 8 bases removed from V and 1 base from J, the gap between germline ends came to 15 bases. Germline CDR1 SEHNR, CDR2 FQNEAQ (reference sequence). CDR3 sequence reads: CASASGLQSYEQYF. In DNA form, the CDR3 reads TGTGCCAGCGCGAGCGGGTTACAATCCTACGAGCAGTACTTC.

This clonotype was picked up a small number of times. The chain links TRBV28 to TRBJ2-5; the D call may be TRBD1 or TRBD2 (6 bases each). The V gene lost 8 bases and the J gene lost 4 bases, with 17 bases spanning the gap. The germline gives CDR1 MDHEN, CDR2 SYDVKM. The CDR3 spans 14 residues. In DNA form, the CDR3 reads TGTGCCAGCGAAAACCGGGGGCGAGGAGAGACCCAGTACTTC. Its protein product is CASENRGRGETQYF.

This chain links TRBV7-9 with TRBJ1-1; D uncertain. Germline-derived CDR1 and CDR2 are SEHNR and FQNEAQ (reference sequence). V was shortened by 8 bases and J by 1 base, with 17 bases between the two germline ends. The CDR3 sequence is 15 residues long. Written as DNA, the CDR3 is TGTGCCAGCCGTTCTTCGATAGACGGGAACACTGAAGCTTTCTTT. The encoded protein is CASRSSIDGNTEAFF.

This chain links TRBV29-1 with TRBJ2-2, with D possibly TRBD2 on 6 matching bases. V was shortened by 6 bases and J by 8 bases, with 16 bases between the two germline ends. The CDR3 runs 13 residues. Germline-derived CDR1 and CDR2 are SQVTM and ANQGSEA. The CDR3 DNA is TGCAGCGTCCGCAGAAGAGGGAGGGGGGAGCTGTTTTTT. This codes for CSVRRRGRGELFF.

The chain links TRBV10-2 to TRBJ2-7, with no clear D. The J call is doubtful: the DNA matches TRBJ2-1 better. The CDR3 length is 13 residues. Germline CDR1 and CDR2: WSHSY and SAAADI. CDR3 sequence: CAASGAFSNEQFF. DNA for the CDR3: TGCGCCGCCTCGGGCGCATTTAGCAATGAGCAGTTCTTC.

The chain has TRBV6-5 and TRBJ2-5; TRBD2 agrees at 10 bases. CDR1 MNHEY and CDR2 SVGAGI come from the germline V gene. CDR3 length: 13 residues. Trimming removed 5 bases from V and 11 bases from J; junction bases left unmatched: 8. The CDR3 nucleotides read TGTGCCAGCAGTCAGGGACTAGCGCAAGAGCAGTACTTC. Its protein is CASSQGLAQEQYF.

In its sample, this clonotype was seen a few times. An end of the junction does not agree with germline; a read error may underlie this. This chain uses TRBV25-1 with TRBJ1-1; TRBD1 agrees at 8 bases. Germline V lookup: CDR1 MGHDK, CDR2 SYGVNS. This CDR3 has 15 residues. CDR3 amino acids: CASSDLRGPNTEAFF. The CDR3 DNA follows: TGTGCCAGCAGTGATCTCAGGGGGCCGAACACCGAAGCTTTCTTT.